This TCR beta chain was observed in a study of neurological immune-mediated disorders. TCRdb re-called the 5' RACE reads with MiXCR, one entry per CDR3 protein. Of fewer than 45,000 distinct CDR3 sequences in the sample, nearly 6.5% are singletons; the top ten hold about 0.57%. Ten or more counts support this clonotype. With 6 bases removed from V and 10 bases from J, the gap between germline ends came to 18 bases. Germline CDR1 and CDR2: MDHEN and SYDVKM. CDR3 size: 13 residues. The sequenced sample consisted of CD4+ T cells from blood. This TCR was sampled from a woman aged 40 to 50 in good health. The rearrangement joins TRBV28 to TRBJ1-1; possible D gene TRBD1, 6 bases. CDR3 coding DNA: TGTGCCAGCAGCCGGGGGGCCGAAAGGCGAGCTTTCTTT. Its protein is CASSRGAERRAFF.